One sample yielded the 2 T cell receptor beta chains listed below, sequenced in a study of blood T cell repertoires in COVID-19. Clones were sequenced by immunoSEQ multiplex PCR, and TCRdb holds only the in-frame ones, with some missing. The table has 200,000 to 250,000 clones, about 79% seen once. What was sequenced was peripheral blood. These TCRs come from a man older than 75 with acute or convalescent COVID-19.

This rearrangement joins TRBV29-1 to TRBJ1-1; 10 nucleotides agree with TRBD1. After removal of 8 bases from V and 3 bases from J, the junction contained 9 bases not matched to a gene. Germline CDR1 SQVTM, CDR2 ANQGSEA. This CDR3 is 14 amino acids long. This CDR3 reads CSSTPGTGDTEAFF. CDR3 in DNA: TGCAGCTCTACTCCCGGGACAGGGGACACTGAAGCTTTCTTT.

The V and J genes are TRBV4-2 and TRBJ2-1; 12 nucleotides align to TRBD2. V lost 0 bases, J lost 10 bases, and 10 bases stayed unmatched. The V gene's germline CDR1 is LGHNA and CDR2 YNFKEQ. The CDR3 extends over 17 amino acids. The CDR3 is CASSQEWASGGAQEQFF. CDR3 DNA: TGTGCCAGCAGCCAAGAGTGGGCTAGCGGGGGGGCACAGGAGCAGTTCTTC.